A single sample gave rise to the 3 T cell receptor beta chains below, sequenced in a study of CD8+ T cells in alopecia areata. After isolation, RNA underwent reverse transcription to generate cDNA as the sequencing template. Sequencing used immunoSEQ multiplex PCR; TCRdb keeps in-frame clones, though not all of them. Of approximately 140,000 clones in the sample, about nine tenths are singletons; the top ten hold roughly 15%. The sample in question was CD8+ T cells sorted from blood, obtained at week 0. All receptors derive from a human donor with alopecia areata.

The chain joins TRBV29-1 to TRBJ1-2, with D possibly being TRBD1 (5 bases). Germline assignment: CDR1 SQVTM and CDR2 ANQGSEA. The ends were cut back, 3 bases at V and 4 bases at J, with 24 bases in the middle. This CDR3 has 17 amino acids. Here the CDR3 DNA reads TGCAGCGTTGACGAAACCCGGGACGGACCCGTGGGCTATGGCTACACCTTC. This codes for CSVDETRDGPVGYGYTF.

The V gene is TRBV5-4, the J gene TRBJ2-1; D is unresolved. This CDR3 spans 15 amino acids. Germline-derived CDR1 and CDR2 are SGHNT and YYREEE (reference sequence). Trimming took 4 bases from V and 2 from J, leaving 13 bases between them. CDR3 region: CASSPTDNPYNEQFF. The CDR3 nucleotides are TGTGCCAGCAGCCCTACAGATAACCCCTACAATGAGCAGTTCTTC.

CDR3 nucleotides: TGTGCCAGCACCCGACCCTTCGGGCAGGGTGGGTATGGCTACACCTTC. Translation gives CASTRPFGQGGYGYTF. The J gene is TRBJ1-2, the V gene TRBV7-9; perhaps TRBD1 as D (5 bases). The CDR3 spans 16 residues. Germline V lookup: CDR1 SEHNR, CDR2 FQNEAQ (reference sequence). Trimming removed 7 bases at V and 5 bases at J, with 23 bases between.